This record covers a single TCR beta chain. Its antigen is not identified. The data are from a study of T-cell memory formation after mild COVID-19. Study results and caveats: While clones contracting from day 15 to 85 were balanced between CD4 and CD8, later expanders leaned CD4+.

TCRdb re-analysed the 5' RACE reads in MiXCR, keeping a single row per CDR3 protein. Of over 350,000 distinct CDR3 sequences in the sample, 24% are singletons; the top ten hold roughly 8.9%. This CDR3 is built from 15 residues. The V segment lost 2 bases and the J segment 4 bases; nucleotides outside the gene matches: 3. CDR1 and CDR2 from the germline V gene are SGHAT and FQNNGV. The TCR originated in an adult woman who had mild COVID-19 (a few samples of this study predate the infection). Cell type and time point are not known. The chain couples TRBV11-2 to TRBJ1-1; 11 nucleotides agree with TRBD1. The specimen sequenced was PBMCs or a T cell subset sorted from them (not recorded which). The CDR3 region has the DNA TGTGCCAGCAGCTTATGGGACAGGGGGGCCACTGAAGCTTTCTTT. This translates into CASSLWDRGATEAFF.